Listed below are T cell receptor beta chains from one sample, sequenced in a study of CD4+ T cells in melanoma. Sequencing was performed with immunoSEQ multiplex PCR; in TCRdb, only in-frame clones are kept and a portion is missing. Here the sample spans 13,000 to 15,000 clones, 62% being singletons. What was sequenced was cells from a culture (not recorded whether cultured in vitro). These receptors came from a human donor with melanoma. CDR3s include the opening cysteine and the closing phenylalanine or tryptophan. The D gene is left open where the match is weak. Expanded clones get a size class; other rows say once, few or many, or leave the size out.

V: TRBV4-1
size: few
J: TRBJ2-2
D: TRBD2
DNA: TGCGCCAGTACTAGAGCGGGGGACCCGTCGAACACCGGGGAGCTGTTTTTT
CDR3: CASTRAGDPSNTGELFF

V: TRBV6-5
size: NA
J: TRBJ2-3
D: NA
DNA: TGTGCCAGCCGAAGGGGGGATACGCAGTATTTT
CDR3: CASRRGDTQYF

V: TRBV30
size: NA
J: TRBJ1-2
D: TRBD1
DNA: TGTGCCTGGAGTGTACGTACAGGGGGTAACTATGGCTACACCTTC
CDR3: CAWSVRTGGNYGYTF

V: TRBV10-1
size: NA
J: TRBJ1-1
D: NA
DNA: TGCGCCAGCAGGAGGGGCGCGAACACTGAAGCTTTCTTT
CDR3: CASRRGANTEAFF

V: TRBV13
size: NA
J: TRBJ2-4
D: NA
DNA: TGTGCCAGCCGACTAGGTGGGCGGAAAAACATTCAGTACTTC
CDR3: CASRLGGRKNIQYF

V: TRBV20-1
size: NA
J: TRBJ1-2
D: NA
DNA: TGCAGTGCTCGGCAAGATGCTGGCTACACCTTC
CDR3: CSARQDAGYTF

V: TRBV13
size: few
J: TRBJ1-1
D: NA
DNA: TGTGCCAGCAGCTCCCCAGACCAGAGCACTGAAGCTTTCTTT
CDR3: CASSSPDQSTEAFF

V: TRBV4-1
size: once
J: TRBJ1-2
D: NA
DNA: TGCGCCAGCAGCCAACCAGACAGGTCCTCTTCCTATGGCTACACCTTC
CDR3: CASSQPDRSSSYGYTF

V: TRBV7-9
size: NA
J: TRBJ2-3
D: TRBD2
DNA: TGTGCCAGCAGTGTAGCGGGGTTAAGCACAGATACGCAGTATTTT
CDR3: CASSVAGLSTDTQYF

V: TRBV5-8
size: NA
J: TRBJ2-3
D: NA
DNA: TGTGCCAGCAGCTTGGGGGGACTCGTCACAGATACGCAGTATTTT
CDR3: CASSLGGLVTDTQYF

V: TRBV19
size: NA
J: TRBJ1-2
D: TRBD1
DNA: TGTGCCAGTAGTACGGAGACAGGGACAACCTTC
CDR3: CASSTETGTTF

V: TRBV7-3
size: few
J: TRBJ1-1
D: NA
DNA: TGTGCCAGCAGCAATGGGGGCACTGAAGCTTTCTTT
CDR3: CASSNGGTEAFF

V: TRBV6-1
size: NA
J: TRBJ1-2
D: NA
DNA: TGTGCCAGCAGGGGGGGGTGGCAAGCGGGCTACACCTTC
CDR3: CASRGGWQAGYTF

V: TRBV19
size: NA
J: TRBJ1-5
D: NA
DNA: TGTGCCAGTACTCTCGGGGGGGTGTATCGGCCCCAGCATTTT
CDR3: CASTLGGVYRPQHF

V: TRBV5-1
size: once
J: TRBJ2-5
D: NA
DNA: TGCGCCAGCAGCTGGGAGGTAGAAGAGACCCAGTACTTC
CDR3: CASSWEVEETQYF

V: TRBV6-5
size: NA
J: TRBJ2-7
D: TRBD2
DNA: TGTGCCAGCAGTTACCGCGGACTAGAAAGCTCCTACGAGCAGTACTTC
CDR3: CASSYRGLESSYEQYF

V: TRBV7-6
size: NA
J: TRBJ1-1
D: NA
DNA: TGTGCCAGCAGCTTAGAGGATAGGGGTATCACTGAAGCTTTCTTT
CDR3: CASSLEDRGITEAFF

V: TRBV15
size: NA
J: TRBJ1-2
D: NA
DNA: TGTGCCACCAGCAGCTCCATCGCGGGGTCCTATGGCTACACCTTC
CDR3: CATSSSIAGSYGYTF

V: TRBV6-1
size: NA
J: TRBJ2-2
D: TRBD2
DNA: TGTGCCAGCAGTGAGGGACTAGCGGGGGGGACCGGGGAGCTGTTTTTT
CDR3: CASSEGLAGGTGELFF

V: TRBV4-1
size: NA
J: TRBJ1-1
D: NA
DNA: TGCGCCAGCAGCCACCCCGGGGCGCGACGTGGGGACCCGAATTTGGAGGACACTGAAGCTTTCTTT
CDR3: CASSHPGARRGDPNLEDTEAFF

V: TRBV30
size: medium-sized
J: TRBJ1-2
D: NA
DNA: TGTGCCTGGGAAGGGGATCGGTATGGCTACACCTTC
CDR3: CAWEGDRYGYTF

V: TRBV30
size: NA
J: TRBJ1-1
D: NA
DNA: TGTGCCTGGAGCGCTGACCGTGTGGCTTTCTTT
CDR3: CAWSADRVAFF

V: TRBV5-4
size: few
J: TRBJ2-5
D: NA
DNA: TGTGCCAGCAGCCCTAGGCCGGGACTGGATCAAGAGACCCAGTACTTC
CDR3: CASSPRPGLDQETQYF

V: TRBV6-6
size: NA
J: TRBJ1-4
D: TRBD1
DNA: TGTGCCAGCAGTGACGGGACAGGGGGCTTTGAAAAACTGTTTTTT
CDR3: CASSDGTGGFEKLFF

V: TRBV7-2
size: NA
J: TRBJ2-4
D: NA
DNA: TGTGCCAGCAGCTTAGATCGGGTTTTCGGGTTGGACTTC
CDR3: CASSLDRVFGLDF

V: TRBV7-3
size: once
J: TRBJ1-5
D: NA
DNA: TGTGCCAGCAGCCCCGGGGCGAATCAGCCCCAGCATTTT
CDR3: CASSPGANQPQHF

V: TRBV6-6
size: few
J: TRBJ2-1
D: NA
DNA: TGTGCCAGCAATTCGCGCGGGTCCCTCTCCTACAATGAGCAGTTCTTC
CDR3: CASNSRGSLSYNEQFF

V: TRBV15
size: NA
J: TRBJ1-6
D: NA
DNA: TGTGCCACCAGGGACTTCTCCTATAATTCACCCCTCCACTTT
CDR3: CATRDFSYNSPLHF

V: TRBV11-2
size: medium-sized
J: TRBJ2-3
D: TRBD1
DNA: TGTGCCAGCAGCTCCTACAGGGGGCGTGGAGATACGCAGTATTTT
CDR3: CASSSYRGRGDTQYF

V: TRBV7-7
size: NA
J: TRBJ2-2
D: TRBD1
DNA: TGTGCTAGCAGCTTGACAGGGGGCAACACCGGGGAGCTGTTTTTT
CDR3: CASSLTGGNTGELFF

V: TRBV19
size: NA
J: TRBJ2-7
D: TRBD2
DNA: TGTGCCAGTAGTAGGACTAGCGGGGGGACCTACGAGCAGTACTTC
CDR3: CASSRTSGGTYEQYF

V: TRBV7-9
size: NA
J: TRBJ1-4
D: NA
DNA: TGTGCCAGCAGCTTAAGCCAGGGTGGAAAACTGTTTTTT
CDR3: CASSLSQGGKLFF

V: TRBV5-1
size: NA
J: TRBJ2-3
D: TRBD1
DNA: TGCGCCAGCAGCTTGGGAGACAGGGCCACAGATACGCAGTATTTT
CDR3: CASSLGDRATDTQYF

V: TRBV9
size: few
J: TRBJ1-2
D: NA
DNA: TGTGCCAGCAGCGTAGAGTTCAGGAATAACTATGGCTACACCTTC
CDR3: CASSVEFRNNYGYTF

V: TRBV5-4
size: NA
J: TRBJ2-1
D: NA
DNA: TGTGCCAGCGGGCAGGGTAACATAGGGAATGAGCAGTTCTTC
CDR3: CASGQGNIGNEQFF

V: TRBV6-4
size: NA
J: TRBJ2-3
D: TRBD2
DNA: TGTGCCAGCAGTCCCGCCTTGTCTAGCGGAGATACGCAGTATTTT
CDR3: CASSPALSSGDTQYF

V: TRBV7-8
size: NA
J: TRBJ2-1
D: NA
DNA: TGTGCCAGCAGCCCCTTGGACAGGGAGGGTGAGCAGTTCTTC
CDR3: CASSPLDREGEQFF

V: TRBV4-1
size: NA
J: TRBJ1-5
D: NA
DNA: TGCGCCAGCAGCTCCCGGGGGGGGAACGGTGGCAATCAGCCCCAGCATTTT
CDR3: CASSSRGGNGGNQPQHF

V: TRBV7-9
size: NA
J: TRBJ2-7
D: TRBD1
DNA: TGTGCCAGCAGCCGCACAGGGGTCTACGAGCAGTACTTC
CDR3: CASSRTGVYEQYF

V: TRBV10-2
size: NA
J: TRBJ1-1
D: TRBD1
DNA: TGCGCCAGCTCTCGGGACAGGGGGACGAACACTGAAGCTTTCTTT
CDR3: CASSRDRGTNTEAFF

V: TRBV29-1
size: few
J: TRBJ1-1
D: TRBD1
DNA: TGCAGCGTTTCCAGGGGGCAGGCTGAAGCTTTCTTT
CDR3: CSVSRGQAEAFF

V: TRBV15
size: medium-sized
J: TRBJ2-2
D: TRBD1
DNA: TGTGCCACCAGCGGCGGACAGGGCGCGTTCACCGGGGAGCTGTTTTTT
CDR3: CATSGGQGAFTGELFF

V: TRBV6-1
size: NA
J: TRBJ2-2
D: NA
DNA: TGTGCCAGCAGTGAAAGCCGGGTCCCTGGGGAGCTGTTTTTT
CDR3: CASSESRVPGELFF